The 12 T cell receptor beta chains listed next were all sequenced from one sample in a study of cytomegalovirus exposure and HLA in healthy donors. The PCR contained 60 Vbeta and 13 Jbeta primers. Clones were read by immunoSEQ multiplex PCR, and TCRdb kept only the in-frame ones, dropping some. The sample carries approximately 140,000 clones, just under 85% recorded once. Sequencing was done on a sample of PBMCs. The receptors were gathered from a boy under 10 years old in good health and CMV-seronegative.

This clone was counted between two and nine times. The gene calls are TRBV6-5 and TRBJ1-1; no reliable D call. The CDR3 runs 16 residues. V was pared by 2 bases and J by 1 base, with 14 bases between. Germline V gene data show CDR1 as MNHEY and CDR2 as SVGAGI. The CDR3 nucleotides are TGTGCCAGCAGTTACGCGGAGGGCAGCGGGAACACTGAAGCTTTCTTT. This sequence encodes CASSYAEGSGNTEAFF.

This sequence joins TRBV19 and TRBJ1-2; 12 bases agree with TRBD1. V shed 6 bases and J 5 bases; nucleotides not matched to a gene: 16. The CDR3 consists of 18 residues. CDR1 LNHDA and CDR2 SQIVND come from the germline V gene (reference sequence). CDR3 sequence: CASSRNRDRGLLNYGYTF. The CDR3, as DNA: TGTGCCAGTAGCCGTAACCGGGACAGGGGGCTACTTAATTATGGCTACACCTTC. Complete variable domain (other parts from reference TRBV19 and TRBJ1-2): DGGITQSPKYLFRKEGQNVTLSCEQNLNHDAMYWYRQDPGQGLRLIYYSQIVNDFQKGDIAEGYSVSREKKESFPLTVTSAQKNPTAFYLCASSRNRDRGLLNYGYTFGSGTRLTVV.

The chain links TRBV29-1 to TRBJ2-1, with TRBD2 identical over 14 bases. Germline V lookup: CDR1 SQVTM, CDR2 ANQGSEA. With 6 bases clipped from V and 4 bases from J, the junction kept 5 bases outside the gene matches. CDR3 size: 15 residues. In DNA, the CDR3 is TGCAGCGTCGAGACTAGCGGGAGGGTTTACAATGAGCAGTTCTTC. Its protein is CSVETSGRVYNEQFF.

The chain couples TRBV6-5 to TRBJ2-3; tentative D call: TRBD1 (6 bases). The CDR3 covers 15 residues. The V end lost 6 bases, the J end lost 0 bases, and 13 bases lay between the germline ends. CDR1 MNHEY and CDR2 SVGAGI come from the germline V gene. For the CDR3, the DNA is TGTGCCAGCAGCTCGGGAACAGGGAGCACAGATACGCAGTATTTT. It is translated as CASSSGTGSTDTQYF.

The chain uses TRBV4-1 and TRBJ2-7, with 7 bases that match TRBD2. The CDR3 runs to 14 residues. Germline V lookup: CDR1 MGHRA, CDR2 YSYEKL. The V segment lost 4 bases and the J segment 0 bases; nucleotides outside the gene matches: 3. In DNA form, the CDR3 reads TGCGCCAGCAGCCCTCAGCGGGGCTCCTACGAGCAGTACGTC. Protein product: CASSPQRGSYEQYV.

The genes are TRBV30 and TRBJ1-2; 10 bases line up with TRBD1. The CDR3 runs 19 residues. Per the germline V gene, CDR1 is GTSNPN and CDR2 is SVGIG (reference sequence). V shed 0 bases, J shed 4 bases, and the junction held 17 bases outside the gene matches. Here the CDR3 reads CAWSVSGRGTGVFRYGYTF. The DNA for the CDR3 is TGTGCCTGGAGTGTATCGGGGCGCGGGACAGGGGTTTTTCGCTATGGCTACACCTTC.

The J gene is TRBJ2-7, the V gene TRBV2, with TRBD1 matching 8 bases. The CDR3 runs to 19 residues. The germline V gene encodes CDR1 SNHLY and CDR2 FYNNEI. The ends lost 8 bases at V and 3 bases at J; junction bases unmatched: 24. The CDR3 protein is CASQTPDPRRPGGGYEQYF. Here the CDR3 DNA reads TGTGCCAGCCAGACTCCAGATCCTAGGCGCCCAGGGGGCGGCTACGAGCAGTACTTC.

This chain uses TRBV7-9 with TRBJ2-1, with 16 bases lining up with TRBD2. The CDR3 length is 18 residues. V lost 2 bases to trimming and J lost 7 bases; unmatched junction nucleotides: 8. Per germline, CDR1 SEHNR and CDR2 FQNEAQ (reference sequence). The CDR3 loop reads CASSLLGLAGGPGNEQFF. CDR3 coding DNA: TGTGCCAGCAGCTTACTGGGACTAGCGGGAGGGCCAGGGAATGAGCAGTTCTTC.

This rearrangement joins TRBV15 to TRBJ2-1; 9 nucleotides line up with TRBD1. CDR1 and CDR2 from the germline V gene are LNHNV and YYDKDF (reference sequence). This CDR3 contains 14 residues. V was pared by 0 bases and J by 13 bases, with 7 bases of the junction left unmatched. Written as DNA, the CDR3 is TGTGCCACCAGCAGAGAAGGGGAGGGACAGGGTCAGTTCTTC. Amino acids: CATSREGEGQGQFF.

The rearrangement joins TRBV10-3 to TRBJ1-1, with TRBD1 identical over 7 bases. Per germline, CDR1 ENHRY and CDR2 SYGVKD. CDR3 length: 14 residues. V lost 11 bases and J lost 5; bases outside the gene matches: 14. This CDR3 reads CAVRDRGPSTEAFF. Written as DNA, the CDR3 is TGTGCCGTCCGGGACAGAGGGCCCTCGACTGAAGCTTTCTTT.

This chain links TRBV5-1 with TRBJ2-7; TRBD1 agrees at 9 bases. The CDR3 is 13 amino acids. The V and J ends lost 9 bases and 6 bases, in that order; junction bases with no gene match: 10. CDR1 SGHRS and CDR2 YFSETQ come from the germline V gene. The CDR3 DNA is TGCGCCAACGCCCGGGACAGGGTTAGCGAGCAGTACGTC. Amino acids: CANARDRVSEQYV.

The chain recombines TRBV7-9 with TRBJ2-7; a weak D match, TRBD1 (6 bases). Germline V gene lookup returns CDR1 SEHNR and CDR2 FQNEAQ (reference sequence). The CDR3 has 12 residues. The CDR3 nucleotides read TGTTCCAGCTCTTCCAGGGGAGACGAGCAGTACGTC. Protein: CSSSSRGDEQYV.